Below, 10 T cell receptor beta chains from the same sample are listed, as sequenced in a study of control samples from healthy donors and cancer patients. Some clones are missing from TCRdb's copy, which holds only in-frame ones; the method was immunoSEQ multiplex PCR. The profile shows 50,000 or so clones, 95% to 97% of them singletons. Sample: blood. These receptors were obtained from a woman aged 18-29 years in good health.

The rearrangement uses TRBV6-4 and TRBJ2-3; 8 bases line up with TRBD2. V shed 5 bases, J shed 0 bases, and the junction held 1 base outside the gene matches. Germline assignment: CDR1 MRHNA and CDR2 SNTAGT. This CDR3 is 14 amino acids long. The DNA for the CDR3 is TGTGCCAGCAGTCGGGGGGGGAGCACAGATACGCAGTATTTT. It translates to CASSRGGSTDTQYF.

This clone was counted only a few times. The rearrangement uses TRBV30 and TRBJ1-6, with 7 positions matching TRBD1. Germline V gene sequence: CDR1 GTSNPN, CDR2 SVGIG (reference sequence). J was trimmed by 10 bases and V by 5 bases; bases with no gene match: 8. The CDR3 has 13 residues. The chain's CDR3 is CAWGRTGNSPLHF. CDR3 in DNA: TGTGCCTGGGGGAGGACAGGTAACTCACCCCTCCACTTT. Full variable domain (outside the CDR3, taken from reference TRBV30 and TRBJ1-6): SQTIHQWPATLVQPVGSPLSLECTVEGTSNPNLYWYRQAAGRGLQLLFYSVGIGQISSEVPQNLSASRPQDRQFILSSKKLLLSDSGFYLCAWGRTGNSPLHFGNGTRLTVT.

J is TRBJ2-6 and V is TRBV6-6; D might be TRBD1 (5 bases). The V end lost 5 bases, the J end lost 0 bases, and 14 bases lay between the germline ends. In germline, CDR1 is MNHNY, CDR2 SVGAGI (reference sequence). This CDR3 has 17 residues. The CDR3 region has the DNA TGTGCCAGCAGTCCCACAGGTACCCGCTCTGGGGCCAACGTCCTGACTTTC. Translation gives CASSPTGTRSGANVLTF.

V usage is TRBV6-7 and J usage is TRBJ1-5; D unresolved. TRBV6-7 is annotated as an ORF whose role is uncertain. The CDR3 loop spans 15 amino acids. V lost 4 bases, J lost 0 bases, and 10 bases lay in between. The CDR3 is CASSLGVISNQPQHF. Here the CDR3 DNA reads TGTGCCAGCAGTTTAGGAGTCATTAGCAATCAGCCCCAGCATTTT.

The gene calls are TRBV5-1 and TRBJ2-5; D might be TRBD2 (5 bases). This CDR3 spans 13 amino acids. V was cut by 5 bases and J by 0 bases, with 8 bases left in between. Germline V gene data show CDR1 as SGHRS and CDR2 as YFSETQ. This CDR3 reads CASSRRDQETQYF. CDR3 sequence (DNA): TGCGCCAGCAGTCGGCGGGACCAAGAGACCCAGTACTTC.

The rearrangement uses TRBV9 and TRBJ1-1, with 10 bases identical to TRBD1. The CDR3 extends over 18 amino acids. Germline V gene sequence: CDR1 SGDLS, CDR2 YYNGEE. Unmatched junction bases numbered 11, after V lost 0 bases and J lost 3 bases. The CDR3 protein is CASSVDLPTGGRDTEAFF. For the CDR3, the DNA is TGTGCCAGCAGCGTAGACCTCCCGACAGGGGGCAGGGACACTGAAGCTTTCTTT.

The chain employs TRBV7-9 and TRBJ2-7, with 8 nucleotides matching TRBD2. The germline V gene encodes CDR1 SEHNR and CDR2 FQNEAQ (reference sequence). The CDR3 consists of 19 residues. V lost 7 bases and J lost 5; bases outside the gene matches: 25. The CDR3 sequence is CASTTMGVVASGWEDEQYF. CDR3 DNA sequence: TGTGCCAGCACCACAATGGGGGTCGTTGCTAGCGGGTGGGAGGACGAGCAGTACTTC.

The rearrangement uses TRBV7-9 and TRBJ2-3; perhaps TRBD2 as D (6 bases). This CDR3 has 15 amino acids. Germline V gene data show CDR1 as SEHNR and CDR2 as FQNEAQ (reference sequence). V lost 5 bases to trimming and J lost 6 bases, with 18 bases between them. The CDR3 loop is CASSSSGLHLDTQYF. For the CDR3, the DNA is TGTGCCAGCAGCAGTAGCGGACTCCATCTCGATACGCAGTATTTT.

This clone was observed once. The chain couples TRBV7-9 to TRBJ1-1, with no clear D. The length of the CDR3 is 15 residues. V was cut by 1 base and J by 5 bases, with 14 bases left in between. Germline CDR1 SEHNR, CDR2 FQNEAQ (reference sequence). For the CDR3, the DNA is TGTGCCAGCAGCTTAGAACCACCCCCGGAGACTGAAGCTTTCTTT. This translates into CASSLEPPPETEAFF.

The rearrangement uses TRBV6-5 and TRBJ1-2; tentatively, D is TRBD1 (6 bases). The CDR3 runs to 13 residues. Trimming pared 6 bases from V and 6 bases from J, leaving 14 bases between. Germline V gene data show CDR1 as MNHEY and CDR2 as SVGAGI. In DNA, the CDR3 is TGTGCCAGCAGGGACGGGGGGGCTCATGGCTACACCTTC. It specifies CASRDGGAHGYTF.